This T cell receptor (beta chain) was recorded in a study of CD8 T cells in Susac syndrome. Random-hexamer reverse transcription was applied to about 0.5 to 1 ug RNA. In TCRdb, the immunoSEQ multiplex PCR reads were re-called with MiXCR into one record per CDR3 protein. Here the sample spans fewer than 350,000 distinct CDR3 sequences, 92% being singletons. Germline lookup yields CDR1 SGDLS and CDR2 YYNGEE. There are 13 residues in the CDR3. V was clipped by 2 bases and J by 3 bases, with 7 bases between them. The sequenced sample consisted of CD4+ T cells from PBMCs. The chain couples TRBV9 to TRBJ2-3; D is perhaps TRBD2 (5 bases). This sequence originates from a human donor with multiple sclerosis. As DNA, the CDR3 is TGTGCCAGCAGCGTGGGGAGTACAGATACGCAGTATTTT. Translating gives CASSVGSTDTQYF.